The 29 T cell receptor beta chains below all came from one sample that was sequenced in a study of cytomegalovirus exposure and HLA in healthy donors. The PCR was carried out with 60 Vbeta primers and 13 Jbeta primers. Produced via immunoSEQ multiplex PCR; TCRdb's table is partial and in-frame only. In the table there are 150,000 to 200,000 clones, about 80% of which are singletons. Material for sequencing was PBMCs. The source of these receptors is a middle-aged woman in good health and CMV-seronegative.

The CDR3 DNA sequence: TGCGCCAGCAGCTTGGAGGGGATTACCCAGTACTTC. Protein sequence: CASSLEGITQYF. The chain couples TRBV5-1 to TRBJ2-5; TRBD1 might be the D (5 bases). The V end lost 0 bases, the J end lost 8 bases, and 8 bases lay between the germline ends. The germline V gene encodes CDR1 SGHRS and CDR2 YFSETQ. The CDR3 has 12 amino acids.

With respect to this clone: The germline gene is not matched at one end of the junction; a read error may be the cause. Additional DNA sequences in this sample encode the identical CDR3. The J gene is TRBJ1-2, the V gene TRBV7-2; D remains unclear. CDR1 and CDR2 from the germline V gene are SGHTA and FQGNSA. The CDR3 consists of 13 residues. CDR3 DNA sequence: TGTGCCAGCAGCCCAGATTCTAACTATGGCTACACCTTT. Translating it yields CASSPDSNYGYTF.

This chain joins TRBV7-2 and TRBJ2-7, with D perhaps matching TRBD1 (5 bases). CDR3 length: 15 amino acids. Between the trimmed V and J ends, which lost 1 base and 0 bases, there was a span of 10 bases. The germline V gene has CDR1 SGHTA and CDR2 FQGNSA. The CDR3 here is CASSLGRTLSYEQYF. The CDR3 DNA reads TGTGCCAGCAGCTTAGGTAGGACACTCTCCTACGAGCAGTACTTC.

The chain employs TRBV4-1 and TRBJ1-5; maybe TRBD1 (6 bases). CDR3 length equals 13 residues. Germline lookup yields CDR1 MGHRA and CDR2 YSYEKL. Trimming took off 2 bases at V and 11 bases at J, with 13 bases between the two ends. CDR3 amino acids: CASSQFQGQTQHF. In nucleotides, the CDR3 is TGCGCCAGCAGCCAATTCCAGGGGCAGACCCAGCATTTT.

V usage is TRBV5-6 and J usage is TRBJ2-7, with a possible D match to TRBD2 (5 bases). Trimming shortened V by 4 bases and J by 3 bases, and 11 bases separated the two germline ends. Germline V CDR1 and CDR2: SGHDT, YYEEEE. The CDR3 has 13 residues. This CDR3 reads CASSPGRDYEQYF. DNA of the CDR3: TGTGCCAGCAGCCCCGGACGGGACTACGAGCAGTACTTC.

The rearrangement joins TRBV10-1 to TRBJ2-2; D is uncertain. The germline gives CDR1 WNHNN, CDR2 SYGVQD (reference sequence). This CDR3 is 13 amino acids long. With 6 bases removed from V and 6 bases from J, the gap between germline ends came to 11 bases. In DNA, the CDR3 is TGCGCCAGCAGCCGAGCGTGGGCCGGGGAGCTGTTTTTT. As protein: CASSRAWAGELFF.

V is TRBV4-3 and J is TRBJ1-2; tentatively, D is TRBD1 (5 bases). Germline values: CDR1 LGHNA, CDR2 YSLEER. There are 16 residues in the CDR3. With 0 bases removed from V and 4 bases from J, the gap between germline ends came to 15 bases. The CDR3: CASSQDLGRGFYGYTF. CDR3 DNA: TGCGCCAGCAGCCAAGATCTAGGTCGGGGGTTCTATGGCTACACCTTC.

This clone came up a few times. The chain couples TRBV7-9 to TRBJ2-1; a possible D gene is TRBD2 (9 bases). The germline V and J ends were trimmed by 1 base and 9 bases, with 16 bases remaining between them. CDR1 and CDR2 from the germline V gene are SEHNR and FQNEAQ (reference sequence). The CDR3 is made up of 15 amino acids. The CDR3 nucleotides are TGTGCCAGCAGCTTAGGCCTAGCGGGGACAGGTGAGCAGTTCTTC. As protein: CASSLGLAGTGEQFF.

With regard to this clone: The junction departs from the called germline gene at one end, perhaps through a read error. The chain combines TRBV7-9 with TRBJ1-2; D is unclear. Germline CDR1 reads SEHNR; CDR2 reads FQNEAQ (reference sequence). The CDR3 is 11 residues long. The CDR3 is CSSSLGVDYTF. The CDR3, as DNA: TGTTCCAGCAGCTTAGGCGTCGACTACACCTTC.

As concerns this clone: At one of its ends the junction is not consistent with the germline gene, which may arise from a read error. This chain joins TRBV4-3 and TRBJ2-6, with D maybe TRBD1 (5 bases). This CDR3 contains 16 residues. CDR1 is LGHNA and CDR2 is YSLEER in the germline V gene. The CDR3 loop is CASSQVAGSGANGLTF. In DNA, the CDR3 is TGCGCCAGCAGCCAAGTCGCAGGGTCTGGGGCCAACGGCCTGACTTTC.

V gene TRBV5-1 combines with J gene TRBJ2-7; D is perhaps TRBD1 (5 bases). Between the trimmed V and J ends, which lost 3 bases and 2 bases, there was a span of 12 bases. This CDR3 spans 14 amino acids. Looked up from germline, CDR1 is SGHRS and CDR2 is YFSETQ. The CDR3 region has the DNA TGCGCCAGCAGCTATTCTGACAGACCCTACGAGCAGTACTTC. It specifies CASSYSDRPYEQYF.

This chain uses TRBV4-1 with TRBJ2-3; 10 positions agree with TRBD2. V lost 1 base and J lost 0; bases outside the gene matches: 7. The CDR3 is 18 residues long. Germline V gene data show CDR1 as MGHRA and CDR2 as YSYEKL. CDR3 region: CASSQVALAGVSTDTQYF. The CDR3 DNA is TGCGCCAGCAGCCAAGTCGCCCTAGCGGGGGTTAGCACAGATACGCAGTATTTT.

This clone was detected only once. A junction end diverges from the germline sequence, so it may reflect a read error. The V and J genes are TRBV7-3 and TRBJ2-6; TRBD2 is a possible D gene (6 bases). Germline V CDR1 and CDR2: SGHTA, FQGTGA. This CDR3 is 18 amino acids long. CDR3 residues: CASSLTGLSVSGANGLTF. DNA for the CDR3: TGTGCCAGCAGCCTCACGGGACTGAGCGTCTCTGGGGCCAACGGCCTGACTTTC.

V usage is TRBV19 and J usage is TRBJ2-7, with 7 nucleotides matching TRBD2. CDR3 length: 13 amino acids. V shed 4 bases and J 9 bases; nucleotides not matched to a gene: 9. CDR1 and CDR2 from the germline V gene are LNHDA and SQIVND (reference sequence). The CDR3 loop is CASSTQSSGGQYF. CDR3 nucleotide sequence: TGTGCCAGTAGTACCCAAAGCTCGGGGGGGCAGTACTTC.

The chain couples TRBV10-1 to TRBJ2-3; no clear D gene. Deletions cut 0 bases from V and 5 bases from J, with 6 bases between. The CDR3 spans 13 residues. Germline values: CDR1 WNHNN, CDR2 SYGVQD (reference sequence). This CDR3 reads CASSESGVDTQYF. The CDR3 DNA sequence: TGCGCCAGCAGTGAGTCGGGCGTAGATACGCAGTATTTT.

The gene calls are TRBV6-5 and TRBJ1-5; D perhaps matches TRBD1 (6 bases). Germline V gene sequence: CDR1 MNHEY, CDR2 SVGAGI. The CDR3 is 15 residues long. The V gene lost 6 bases and the J gene lost 4 bases, with 16 bases spanning the gap. The CDR3: CASRLDSNGNQPQHF. The CDR3 coding sequence is TGTGCCAGCAGATTGGACAGTAACGGGAATCAGCCCCAGCATTTT.

This clone occurred once. CDR3 sequence reads: CASSFGGRLEQYF. CDR3 nucleotide sequence: TGTGCCAGCAGTTTCGGGGGGAGGCTCGAGCAGTACTTC. The chain joins TRBV27 to TRBJ2-7; 7 nucleotides line up with TRBD2. Looked up from germline, CDR1 is MNHEY and CDR2 is SMNVEV (reference sequence). The CDR3 totals 13 residues. V gave up 3 bases and J gave up 6 bases; unmatched junction bases: 5.

In this sample, this clone turned up once. This chain links TRBV19 with TRBJ1-4, with a weak D call TRBD1 (5 bases). The CDR3 contains 15 residues. Germline values: CDR1 LNHDA, CDR2 SQIVND (reference sequence). The V and J ends lost 1 base and 7 bases respectively, with 13 bases between them. CDR3 coding DNA: TGTGCCAGTAGTATAGGCGGGGCCGCGGCTGAAAAACTGTTTTTT. This encodes CASSIGGAAAEKLFF.

The chain links TRBV18 to TRBJ2-5, with 12 positions matching TRBD2. With V trimmed by 2 bases and J by 0 bases, 10 bases remained unmatched. The CDR3 runs to 19 residues. Looked up from germline, CDR1 is KGHSH and CDR2 is LQKENI. The CDR3: CASSPGLAGGPWNQETQYF. CDR3 nucleotides: TGTGCCAGCTCACCAGGGCTAGCGGGAGGGCCGTGGAACCAAGAGACCCAGTACTTC. Filled out from reference TRBV18 and TRBJ2-5, the complete variable domain reads NAGVMQNPRHLVRRRGQEARLRCSPMKGHSHVYWYRQLPEEGLKFMVYLQKENIIDESGMPKERFSAEFPKEGPSILRIQQVVRGDSAAYFCASSPGLAGGPWNQETQYFGPGTRLLVL.

This chain connects TRBV19 to TRBJ2-5; 10 nucleotides line up with TRBD1. V gave up 6 bases and J gave up 5 bases; unmatched junction bases: 6. This CDR3 contains 14 residues. Germline CDR1 reads LNHDA; CDR2 reads SQIVND (reference sequence). The CDR3, as DNA: TGTGCCAGTAGGCGGGACAGGGGTGATGAGACCCAGTACTTC. This gives the protein CASRRDRGDETQYF.

The chain has TRBV11-2 and TRBJ2-3; 8 bases fit TRBD1. Germline V lookup: CDR1 SGHAT, CDR2 FQNNGV. J gave up 4 bases and V 4 bases, and 10 bases lay outside the gene matches. The CDR3 runs 16 residues. The DNA of the CDR3 is TGTGCCAGCAGCTCGACAGGGGCGGGTGGTGCAGATACGCAGTATTTT. Translating gives CASSSTGAGGADTQYF.

The CDR3 sequence: CASSVSQGSAGELFF. CDR3 DNA: TGTGCCAGCAGTGTTTCACAGGGGAGCGCCGGGGAGCTGTTTTTT. The chain joins TRBV2 to TRBJ2-2; 7 bases fit TRBD1. The V and J ends lost 4 bases and 6 bases, in that order; junction bases with no gene match: 8. The CDR3 has 15 residues. CDR1 and CDR2 from the germline V gene are SNHLY and FYNNEI.

The V and J genes are TRBV18 and TRBJ2-1, with 11 bases lining up with TRBD2. Looked up from germline, CDR1 is KGHSH and CDR2 is LQKENI. CDR3 length: 14 residues. The trim removed 6 bases at V and 9 bases at J, leaving 7 bases unmatched. DNA for the CDR3: TGTGCCAGCTCGGAACTAGCGGGAGTAAGTGAGCAGTTCTTC. Amino acid sequence: CASSELAGVSEQFF.

The chain uses TRBV4-1 and TRBJ1-3; 8 bases line up with TRBD1. From germline, CDR1 is MGHRA and CDR2 YSYEKL. CDR3 length: 16 residues. V lost 1 base, J lost 4 bases, and 6 bases stayed unmatched. CDR3 DNA: TGCGCCAGCAGCCAAGTGGGGACAGGCTCGGGAAACACCATATATTTT. Its translation: CASSQVGTGSGNTIYF.

DNA of the CDR3: TGTGCCAGCAGCCCCGGACTAGACTACGAGCAGTACTTC. The encoded protein is CASSPGLDYEQYF. This chain uses TRBV16 with TRBJ2-7; TRBD2 matches at 7 bases. Germline CDR1 KGHSY, CDR2 FQNENV. The CDR3 has 13 residues. V shed 4 bases, J shed 3 bases, and the junction held 3 bases outside the gene matches.

The chain is built from TRBV5-4 and TRBJ2-5; tentative D call: TRBD1 (6 bases). V lost 1 base, J lost 2 bases, and 9 bases lay in between. This CDR3 region has 14 residues. Germline lookup yields CDR1 SGHNT and CDR2 YYREEE (reference sequence). The CDR3 coding sequence is TGTGCCAGCAGCTTGAGGGACAAACAAGAGACCCAGTACTTC. Translated: CASSLRDKQETQYF.

This clone has only a few counts. The chain carries TRBV7-9 and TRBJ1-6; 10 nucleotides agree with TRBD1. V shed 6 bases, J shed 7 bases, and the junction held 3 bases outside the gene matches. Germline V gene lookup returns CDR1 SEHNR and CDR2 FQNEAQ (reference sequence). This CDR3 contains 14 residues. For the CDR3, the DNA is TGTGCCAGCAGTCGGACAGGGGGAAATTCACCCCTCCACTTT. Protein sequence: CASSRTGGNSPLHF.

This clone was detected only a few times. The rearrangement links TRBV10-3 to TRBJ2-2, with TRBD2 as a possible D gene (8 bases). CDR1 and CDR2 (germline): ENHRY, SYGVKD. The CDR3 spans 17 residues. Deletions cut 3 bases from V and 1 base from J, with 15 bases between. CDR3 residues: CAISDSGGGRNTGELFF. CDR3 sequence (DNA): TGTGCCATCAGTGATTCGGGAGGGGGCCGGAACACCGGGGAGCTGTTTTTT.

The gene calls are TRBV28 and TRBJ2-5; D possibly corresponds to TRBD1 (6 bases). CDR3 size: 14 residues. Germline loops: CDR1 MDHEN, CDR2 SYDVKM. Trimming removed 4 bases at V and 5 bases at J, with 14 bases between. CDR3 sequence reads: CASSSDREMETQYF. The CDR3 DNA reads TGTGCCAGCAGTTCGGACAGAGAGATGGAGACCCAGTACTTC.